This TCR beta chain was sequenced for a study of CD8+ T cells in alopecia areata. After isolation, RNA underwent reverse transcription to generate cDNA as the sequencing template. Using immunoSEQ multiplex PCR, the repertoire was profiled, and TCRdb retains in-frame clones only, with some absent. This table holds some 200,000 clones, approximately 56% found once. Study findings and constraints: Scalp clonality and expanded CD8+ clones among the top 100 were significantly decreased by tofacitinib. Scalp and blood retained many expanded lesional clones during tofacitinib.

CDR3 length: 13 residues. The germline CDR1 and CDR2 sequences are MGHDK and SYGVNS. V was pared by 6 bases and J by 0 bases, with 8 bases between. As to treatment: oral pan-JAK inhibitor, 5-10 mg twice daily. Points on this clone: Antigen specificity is unknown.

V gene TRBV25-1 combines with J gene TRBJ1-2, with TRBD1 as a possible D gene (5 bases). The sample consisted of CD4+ T cells sorted from blood, taken at week 4, from a patient treated with tofacitinib. The receptor comes from a human donor with alopecia areata. CDR3 in amino acids: CASRAGPNYGYTF. The CDR3 coding sequence is TGTGCCAGCAGGGCAGGGCCTAACTATGGCTACACCTTC.